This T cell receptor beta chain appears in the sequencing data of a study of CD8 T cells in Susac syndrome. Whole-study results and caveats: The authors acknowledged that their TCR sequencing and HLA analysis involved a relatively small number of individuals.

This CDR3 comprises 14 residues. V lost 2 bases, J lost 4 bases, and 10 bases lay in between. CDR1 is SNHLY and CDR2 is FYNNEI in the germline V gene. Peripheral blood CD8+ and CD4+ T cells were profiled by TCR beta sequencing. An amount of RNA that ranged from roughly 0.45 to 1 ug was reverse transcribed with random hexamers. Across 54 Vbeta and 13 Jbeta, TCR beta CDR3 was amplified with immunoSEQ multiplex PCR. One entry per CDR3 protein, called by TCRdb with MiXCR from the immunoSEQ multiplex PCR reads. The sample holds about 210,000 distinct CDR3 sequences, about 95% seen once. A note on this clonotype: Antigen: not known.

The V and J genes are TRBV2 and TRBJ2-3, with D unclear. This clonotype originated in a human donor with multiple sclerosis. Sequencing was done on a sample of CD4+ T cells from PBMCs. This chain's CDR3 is CASSENLGPDTQYF. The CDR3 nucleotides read TGTGCCAGCAGTGAAAATCTAGGTCCAGATACGCAGTATTTT. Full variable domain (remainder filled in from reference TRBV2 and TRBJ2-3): EPEVTQTPSHQVTQMGQEVILRCVPISNHLYFYWYRQILGQKVEFLVSFYNNEISEKSEIFDDQFSVERPDGSNFTLKIRSTKLEDSAMYFCASSENLGPDTQYFGPGTRLTVL.